The clone carrying this TCR beta chain was seen many times. It was by 5'RACE with 10-nucleotide random UMIs that the cDNA was made. TCRdb redid the calling of the 5' RACE reads with MiXCR, one entry per CDR3 protein. The repertoire holds about 24,000 distinct CDR3 sequences, with 13% as singletons. This entry comes from a study of neurological immune-mediated disorders. Germline-derived CDR1 and CDR2 are SGHRS and YFSETQ. The CDR3 runs to 13 residues. The V segment lost 4 bases and the J segment 5 bases; nucleotides outside the gene matches: 4. Material for sequencing was PBMCs. The chain employs TRBV5-1 and TRBJ1-1; TRBD1 aligns across 8 bases. The origin of this receptor is a woman between 40 and 55 years old with HTLV-1-associated myelopathy (HAM/TSP). CDR3 DNA sequence: TGCGCCAGCAGCCTACAGGGGGATACTGAAGCTTTCTTT. Protein: CASSLQGDTEAFF.